A selection of T cell receptor beta chains follows, all from one sample in a study of cytomegalovirus exposure and HLA in healthy donors. Method: immunoSEQ multiplex PCR; TCRdb's copy keeps in-frame clones and lacks some. The sample contains 210,000 or so clones, about 74% of which appear only once. The specimen sequenced was PBMCs. The receptor source for this set is a man in his forties in good health and CMV-seronegative. The CDR3 runs from the conserved cysteine through the conserved F or W. The order of the fields is V gene, J gene, D gene, CDR3 protein. The D gene is left open where the match is weak.

TRBV5-1	TRBJ2-5	-	CASSLGGRQETQYF
TRBV11-3	TRBJ2-3	-	CASSRDTDTQYF
TRBV19	TRBJ2-7	TRBD1	CASSNPGTGTYEQYF
TRBV28	TRBJ2-7	TRBD2	CASRILAGNYEQYF
TRBV9	TRBJ2-5	-	CASSVGQRQETQYF
TRBV7-2	-	TRBD2	CASSLESGRPPYEQYF
TRBV6-1	TRBJ1-3	-	CASSEQGPGNTIYF
TRBV27	TRBJ2-1	-	CASSDGSLGNEQFF
TRBV4-2	TRBJ2-5	-	CASSQELRHNQETQYF
TRBV29-1	TRBJ2-7	TRBD2	CSVGSLGGRAYEQYF
TRBV11-2	TRBJ1-5	TRBD1	CASSLDGGQGLRQPQHF
TRBV9	TRBJ2-1	TRBD2	CASSSRTSYEQFF
TRBV30	TRBJ1-5	-	CAWSVGVSQPQHF
TRBV19	TRBJ2-3	TRBD1	CASSSRRQGGTDTQYF
TRBV4-2	TRBJ2-1	TRBD2	CASSQEPSGGVQKQFF
TRBV10-2	TRBJ2-6	TRBD1	CASTSGTGGYFSGANVLTF
TRBV19	TRBJ2-3	-	CASSARDTQYF
TRBV10-3	TRBJ1-1	TRBD1	CAISWTGMDEAFF
TRBV4-1	TRBJ2-3	TRBD1	CASSHIQGVSDTQYF
TRBV6-5	-	TRBD2	CASSSNLLAVYEQYF
TRBV7-2	TRBJ1-5	-	CASGTGTSNQPQHF
TRBV6-6	TRBJ2-1	TRBD1	CASSFGTVLYNEQFF
TRBV7-2	TRBJ2-7	-	CASSLGRGYEQYF
TRBV6-5	TRBJ1-2	-	CASSPGQPSYGYTF
TRBV9	TRBJ2-7	-	CASSVGPTSNDEQYF
TRBV7-2	TRBJ1-5	-	CASSLLQGTHQPQHF
TRBV5-6	TRBJ2-7	TRBD1	CASSLGPGTALYEQYF
TRBV30	TRBJ1-3	-	CAWSPGLSGNTIYF
TRBV5-6	TRBJ1-1	TRBD1	CASSLEGQGTSEAFF
TRBV6-1	TRBJ2-6	-	CASSAWRSGANVLTF
TRBV15	TRBJ2-7	TRBD2	CATSSRGGGTGEQYF
TRBV7-3	TRBJ2-2	-	CASSLWQGELFF
TRBV5-1	TRBJ2-3	TRBD2	CASSWTSGALTTDTQYF
TRBV7-6	TRBJ2-2	TRBD2	CASSARLAGSTGELFF